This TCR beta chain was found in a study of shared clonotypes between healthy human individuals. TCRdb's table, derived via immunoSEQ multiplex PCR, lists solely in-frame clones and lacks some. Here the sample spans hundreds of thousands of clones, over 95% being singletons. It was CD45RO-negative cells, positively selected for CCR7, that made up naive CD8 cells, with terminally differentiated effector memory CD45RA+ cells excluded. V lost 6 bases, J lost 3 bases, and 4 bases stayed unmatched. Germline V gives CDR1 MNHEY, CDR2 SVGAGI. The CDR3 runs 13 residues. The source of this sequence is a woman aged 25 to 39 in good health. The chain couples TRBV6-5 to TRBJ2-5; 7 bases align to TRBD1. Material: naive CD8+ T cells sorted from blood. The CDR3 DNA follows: TGTGCCAGCAGATACACAGGGGAAGAGACCCAGTACTTC. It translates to CASRYTGEETQYF.